This T cell receptor beta chain emerged from a study of blood T cell repertoires in COVID-19. Exposed participants came across a COVID-19 case within 2 weeks before study entry. Repertoires were generated with immunoSEQ multiplex PCR, while TCRdb's copy carries only in-frame clones and drops some. The sample includes about 250,000 clones, over 70% of them seen just once. This TCR was recovered from a woman between 40 and 55 years old who had been exposed to COVID-19. The sample taken for sequencing was PBMCs or T cells enriched from blood (not recorded which).

CDR3 DNA: TGCGCCAGCAGCCAGGTCATCGCTAGCGGGGGGGCTAACACCGGGGAGCTGTTTTTT. Encoded protein: CASSQVIASGGANTGELFF. The chain has TRBV4-3 and TRBJ2-2, with 12 bases matching TRBD2. The germline CDR1 and CDR2 sequences are LGHNA and YSLEER. The V gene end was trimmed by 3 bases and the J gene end by 2 bases; junction bases not matched to a gene: 10. This CDR3 contains 19 residues.